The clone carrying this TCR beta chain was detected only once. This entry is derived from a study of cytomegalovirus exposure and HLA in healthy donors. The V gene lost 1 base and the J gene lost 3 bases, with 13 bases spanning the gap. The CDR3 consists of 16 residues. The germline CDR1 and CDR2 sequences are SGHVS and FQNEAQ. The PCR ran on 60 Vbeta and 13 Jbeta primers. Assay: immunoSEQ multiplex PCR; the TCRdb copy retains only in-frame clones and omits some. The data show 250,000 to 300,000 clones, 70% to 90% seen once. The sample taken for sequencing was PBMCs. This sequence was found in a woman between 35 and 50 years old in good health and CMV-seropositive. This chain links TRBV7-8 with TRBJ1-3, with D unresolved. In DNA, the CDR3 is TGTGCCAGCAGCTTAGAAGGACTTGGGGTTGGAAACACCATATATTTT. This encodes CASSLEGLGVGNTIYF. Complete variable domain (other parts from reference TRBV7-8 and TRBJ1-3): GAGVSQSPRYKVAKRGQDVALRCDPISGHVSLFWYQQALGQGPEFLTYFQNEAQLDKSGLPSDRFFAERPEGSVSTLKIQRTQQEDSAVYLCASSLEGLGVGNTIYFGEGSWLTVV.